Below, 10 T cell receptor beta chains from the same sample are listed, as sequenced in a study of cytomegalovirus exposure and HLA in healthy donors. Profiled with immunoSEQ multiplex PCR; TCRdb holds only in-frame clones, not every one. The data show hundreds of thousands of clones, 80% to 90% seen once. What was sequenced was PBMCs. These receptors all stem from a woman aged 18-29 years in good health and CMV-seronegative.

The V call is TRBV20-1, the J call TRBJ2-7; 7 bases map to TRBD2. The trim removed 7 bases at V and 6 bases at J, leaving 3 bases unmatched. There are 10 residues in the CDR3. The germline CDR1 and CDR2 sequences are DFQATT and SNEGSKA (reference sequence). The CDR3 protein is CSVGGSEQYF. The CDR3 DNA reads TGCAGTGTGGGGGGGAGCGAGCAGTACTTC.

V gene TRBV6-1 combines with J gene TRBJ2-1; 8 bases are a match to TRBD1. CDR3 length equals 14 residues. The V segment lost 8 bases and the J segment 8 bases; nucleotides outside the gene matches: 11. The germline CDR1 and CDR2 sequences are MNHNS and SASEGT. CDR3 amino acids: CASLVPGGLDEQFF. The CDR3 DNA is TGTGCCAGCCTAGTGCCAGGGGGCCTTGATGAGCAGTTCTTC.

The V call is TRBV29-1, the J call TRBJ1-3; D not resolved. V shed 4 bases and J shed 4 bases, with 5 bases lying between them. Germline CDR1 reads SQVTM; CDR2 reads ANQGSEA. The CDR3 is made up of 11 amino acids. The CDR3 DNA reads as TGCAGCGTTGTAACAGGAAACACCATATATTTT. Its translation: CSVVTGNTIYF.

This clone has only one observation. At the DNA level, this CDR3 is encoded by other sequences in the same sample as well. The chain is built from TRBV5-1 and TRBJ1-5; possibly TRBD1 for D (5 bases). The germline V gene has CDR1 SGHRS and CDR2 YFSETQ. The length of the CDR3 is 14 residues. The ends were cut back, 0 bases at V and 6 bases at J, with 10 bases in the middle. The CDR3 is CASSLAGGGQPQHF. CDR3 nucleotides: TGCGCCAGCAGCTTGGCGGGGGGAGGTCAGCCCCAGCATTTT. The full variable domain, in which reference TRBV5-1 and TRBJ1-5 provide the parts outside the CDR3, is KAGVTQTPRYLIKTRGQQVTLSCSPISGHRSVSWYQQTPGQGLQFLFEYFSETQRNKGNFPGRFSGRQFSNSRSEMNVSTLELGDSALYLCASSLAGGGQPQHFGDGTRLSIL.

CDR3 DNA sequence: TGTGCCAGCAGCTCCTGGGGGGGCACAGATACGCAGTATTTT. This encodes CASSSWGGTDTQYF. The rearrangement uses TRBV11-2 and TRBJ2-3; the D gene is possibly TRBD2 (6 bases). Germline-derived CDR1 and CDR2 are SGHAT and FQNNGV. Trimming removed 4 bases at V and 1 base at J, with 9 bases between. The CDR3 is 14 residues long.

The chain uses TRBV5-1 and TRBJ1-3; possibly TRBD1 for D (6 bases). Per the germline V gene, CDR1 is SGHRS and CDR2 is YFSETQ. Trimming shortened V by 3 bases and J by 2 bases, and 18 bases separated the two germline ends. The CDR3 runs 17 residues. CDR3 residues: CASSSRGTPIAGNTIYF. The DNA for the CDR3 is TGCGCCAGCAGCTCGAGAGGGACACCTATTGCTGGAAACACCATATATTTT.

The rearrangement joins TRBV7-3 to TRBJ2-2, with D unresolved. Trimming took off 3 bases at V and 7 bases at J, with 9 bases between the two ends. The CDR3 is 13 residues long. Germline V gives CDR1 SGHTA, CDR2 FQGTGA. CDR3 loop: CASSFRSLGELFF. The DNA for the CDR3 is TGTGCCAGCAGCTTCAGATCTCTCGGGGAGCTGTTTTTT.

This CDR3 reads CASSLTERTGAADTQYF. CDR3 sequence (DNA): TGTGCCAGCAGTTTAACCGAAAGGACAGGGGCGGCAGATACGCAGTATTTT. This rearrangement joins TRBV28 to TRBJ2-3; TRBD1 aligns across 9 bases. CDR3 length: 17 residues. J lost 4 bases, V lost 2 bases, and 10 bases had no gene match. Germline lookup yields CDR1 MDHEN and CDR2 SYDVKM.

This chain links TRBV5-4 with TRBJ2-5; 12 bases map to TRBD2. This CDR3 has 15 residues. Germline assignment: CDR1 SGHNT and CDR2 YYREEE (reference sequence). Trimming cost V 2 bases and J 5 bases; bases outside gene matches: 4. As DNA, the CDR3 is TGTGCCAGCAGCTTCACCGGACTAGCGGGGGAGACCCAGTACTTC. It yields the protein CASSFTGLAGETQYF. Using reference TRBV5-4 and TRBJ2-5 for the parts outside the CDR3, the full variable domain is ETGVTQSPTHLIKTRGQQVTLRCSSQSGHNTVSWYQQALGQGPQFIFQYYREEENGRGNFPPRFSGLQFPNYSSELNVNALELDDSALYLCASSFTGLAGETQYFGPGTRLLVL.

The CDR3 DNA is TGTGCCAGCAGACGACTAGCGGGAGGGGACAATGAGCAGTTCTTC. It encodes CASRRLAGGDNEQFF. The rearrangement links TRBV6-5 to TRBJ2-1, with 14 bases fitting TRBD2. V was pared by 6 bases and J by 5 bases, with 3 bases of the junction left unmatched. Germline CDR1 is MNHEY and CDR2 is SVGAGI. This CDR3 is 15 amino acids long.